This TCR beta chain was sequenced in a study of blood T cell repertoires in COVID-19. Study at large: Whether acute or convalescent, the COVID-19 samples came from the United States, Italy and Spain. PBMCs, B-cell-depleted T cells, or T cells provided the cDNA or gDNA that made up the material.

The CDR3 covers 14 residues. Trimming pared 9 bases from V and 2 bases from J, leaving 16 bases between. Germline V gene lookup returns CDR1 SGHVS and CDR2 FQNEAQ. Original processing methods: Amplification from reference gene primers served as the basis for estimated nucleated cell counts. Clones were sequenced by immunoSEQ multiplex PCR, and TCRdb holds only the in-frame ones, with some missing. Clone size and the V and J calls come from that table; the DNA yielded D and trimming. The sample comprises roughly 150,000 clones, approximately 83% of which are singletons, and roughly 13% rests with the top ten.

The chain recombines TRBV7-8 with TRBJ1-2; D not certain. This clonotype was sampled from a man aged 70-80 years who had recovered from COVID-19. Material for sequencing was peripheral blood. CDR3 bases: TGTGCCAGTCGGCCTAGAGGGCACAACTATGGCTACACCTTC. Translating it yields CASRPRGHNYGYTF.